These 6 T cell receptor beta chains came from one sample sequenced in a study of T cell changes during pregnancy in multiple sclerosis. Data came from immunoSEQ multiplex PCR; TCRdb stores just in-frame clones and leaves some out. The data show about 31,000 clones, almost 90% seen once. This specimen consisted of CD4+ T cells from peripheral blood mononuclear cells, obtained in the first trimester of pregnancy. These receptors were collected from a female donor in good health, enrolled as a control in a pregnancy study.

The V and J genes are TRBV9 and TRBJ1-2; D not certain. This CDR3 is built from 15 residues. Germline values: CDR1 SGDLS, CDR2 YYNGEE. V was shortened by 4 bases and J by 4 bases, with 17 bases between the two germline ends. The CDR3 DNA follows: TGTGCCAGCAGCCCCGGGGTGAGGGATGCCTATGGCTACACCTTC. Its translation is CASSPGVRDAYGYTF.

This rearrangement joins TRBV7-2 to TRBJ2-1; D is possibly TRBD2 (5 bases). Germline values: CDR1 SGHTA, CDR2 FQGNSA. Trimming took 2 bases from V and 8 from J, leaving 13 bases between them. This CDR3 is 14 amino acids long. CDR3 nucleotide sequence: TGTGCCAGCAGCTTATTAGGCGGGCCCGATGAGCAGTTCTTC. Residues: CASSLLGGPDEQFF.

The chain links TRBV1 to TRBJ2-2; the table names TRBD1, a call not compared with the DNA. TRBV1 has pseudogene status. This CDR3 is built from 15 residues. This CDR3 reads CTDVSGVVGAGELFF. CDR3 bases: TGCACCGACGTCTCAGGGGTAGTAGGGGCCGGGGAGCTGTTTTTT.

This clone was observed a few times. The chain joins TRBV5-1 to TRBJ1-2; a weak D match, TRBD1 (5 bases). The length of the CDR3 is 12 residues. The germline V and J ends were trimmed by 4 bases and 8 bases, with 12 bases remaining between them. The germline V gene has CDR1 SGHRS and CDR2 YFSETQ. The CDR3: CASSPGLEGYTF. The CDR3 DNA follows: TGCGCCAGCAGCCCAGGGTTGGAGGGCTACACCTTC.

This clone was counted a single time. The chain is built from TRBV5-1 and TRBJ2-7, with 8 nucleotides matching TRBD1. The CDR3 is made up of 14 amino acids. Germline CDR1 and CDR2: SGHRS and YFSETQ. The trim removed 3 bases at V and 5 bases at J, leaving 7 bases unmatched. CDR3 residues: CASSSNDRGHEQYF. In nucleotides, the CDR3 is TGCGCCAGCAGCTCTAACGACAGGGGCCACGAGCAGTACTTC.

V and J are TRBV6-5 and TRBJ1-2, with 10 nucleotides matching TRBD1. Trimming removed 4 bases from V and 7 bases from J; junction bases left unmatched: 9. The V gene's germline CDR1 is MNHEY and CDR2 SVGAGI. CDR3 length: 15 residues. The DNA for the CDR3 is TGTGCCAGCAGTTCCCGACAGGGGGCGCAAAGTGGCTACACCTTC. Protein sequence: CASSSRQGAQSGYTF.